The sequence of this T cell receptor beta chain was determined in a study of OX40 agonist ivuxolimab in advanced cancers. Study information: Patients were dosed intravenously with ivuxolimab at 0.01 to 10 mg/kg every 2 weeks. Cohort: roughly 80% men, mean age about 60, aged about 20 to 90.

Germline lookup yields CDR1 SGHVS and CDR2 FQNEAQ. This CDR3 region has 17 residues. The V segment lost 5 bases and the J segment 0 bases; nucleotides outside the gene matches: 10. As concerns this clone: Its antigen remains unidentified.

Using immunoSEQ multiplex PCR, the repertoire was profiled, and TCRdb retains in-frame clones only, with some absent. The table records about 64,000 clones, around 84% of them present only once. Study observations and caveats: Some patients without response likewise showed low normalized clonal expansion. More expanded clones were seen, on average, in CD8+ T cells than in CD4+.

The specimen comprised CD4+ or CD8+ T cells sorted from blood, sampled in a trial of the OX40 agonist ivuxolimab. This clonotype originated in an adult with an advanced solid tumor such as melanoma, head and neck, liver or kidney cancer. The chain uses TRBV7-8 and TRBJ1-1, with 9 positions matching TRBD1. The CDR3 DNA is TGTGCCAGCAGCGCGGGACAGGGAGCGGCGGTGAACACTGAAGCTTTCTTT. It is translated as CASSAGQGAAVNTEAFF.